Below, 3 T cell receptor beta chains from the same sample are listed, as sequenced in a study of yellow fever vaccine responses in identical twins. MiXCR was run by TCRdb on the RT-PCR reads, yielding one entry per CDR3 protein. The data hold about 1,100 distinct CDR3 sequences, with 60% to 80% observed a single time. The sample here was T cells from blood (PBMCs), unsorted or a sorted subset (not recorded which), taken before or after yellow fever vaccination (not recorded which). All receptors come from a female donor who received the yellow fever vaccine.

The chain uses TRBV6-1 and TRBJ1-1; D perhaps matches TRBD1 (5 bases). This CDR3 has 15 residues. Germline CDR1 and CDR2: MNHNS and SASEGT. The V end was cut by 7 bases, the J end by 1 base, with 16 bases between. For the CDR3, the DNA is TGTGCCAGCACCCCAGGCGGGACTGGGAACACTGAAGCTTTCTTT. Protein: CASTPGGTGNTEAFF.

The rearrangement joins TRBV6-2 or TRBV6-3 to TRBJ2-3, with 7 bases aligning to TRBD2. J was trimmed by 4 bases and V by 5 bases; bases with no gene match: 6. The CDR3 is made up of 14 amino acids. Germline V gene sequence: CDR1 MNHEY, CDR2 SVGEGT. The CDR3 DNA sequence: TGTGCCAGCAGTCTCGGACTAGTCTCAGATACGCAGTATTTT. Its translation: CASSLGLVSDTQYF.

The chain links TRBV4-1 to TRBJ2-4; D uncertain. The length of the CDR3 is 14 residues. The germline gives CDR1 MGHRA, CDR2 YSYEKL. V was trimmed by 0 bases and J by 8 bases, leaving 11 bases between them. The DNA of the CDR3 is TGCGCCAGCAGCCAAGATGAACGCGACGACATTCAGTACTTC. Protein sequence: CASSQDERDDIQYF.